This passage covers 8 T cell receptor beta chains from one sample sequenced in a study of tumor-infiltrating lymphocytes in primary liver carcinoma. Investigators took RNA and DNA out together from roughly 20-30 mg of unsorted bulk tissue. Starting from 400 to 500 ng of total RNA, TCR beta cDNA was produced with a primer in the constant region. Sequencing libraries for TCR beta derived from three nested multiplex PCR rounds that used slightly modified ARM-PCR. Primers for the first two PCR rounds were TRBV1-TRBV30 forward primers and a C-beta reverse primer (around 11 cycles per round). TCRdb called the multiplex PCR reads again in MiXCR, with one record for every CDR3 protein. The repertoire holds roughly 55,000 distinct CDR3 sequences, with less than 75% as singletons. The sample comprised liver tumor tissue from sampling region 2. The subset denotes: tumor region T2, inferior pole. The source of these receptors is a man aged 35 to 55 with primary liver carcinoma and hepatitis B virus infection.

As to this clonotype: As the CDR3 is not closed by the conserved phenylalanine or tryptophan, this likely results from a read error. J is TRBJ2-5 and V is TRBV6-1; possible D gene TRBD2, 5 bases. The CDR3 sequence is 14 residues long. Germline CDR1 and CDR2: MNHNS and SASEGT. CDR3 amino acids: CASGEEGRGETQYI. The CDR3, as DNA: TGTGCCAGCGGTGAAGAAGGGAGAGGGGAGACCCAGTACATC.

On this clonotype itself: The junction differs from germline at one of its ends, possibly a read error. The rearrangement uses TRBV28 and TRBJ2-7; D perhaps matches TRBD2 (7 bases). CDR3 length equals 15 residues. The germline gives CDR1 MDHEN, CDR2 SYDVKM. CDR3 loop: CTSSLGGHVSYKQYF. As DNA, the CDR3 is TGTACCAGCAGTTTGGGGGGGCATGTTTCCTACAAGCAATACTTC.

This clonotype showed up just a few times. V is TRBV24-1 and J is TRBJ2-3, with D tentatively TRBD2 (6 bases). The length of the CDR3 is 16 residues. The V gene lost 5 bases and the J gene lost 0 bases, with 14 bases spanning the gap. Germline CDR1 is KGHDR and CDR2 is SFDVKD. The CDR3 here is CATSGRGTTSTDTQYF. The CDR3 DNA reads TGTGCCACCAGTGGGAGGGGAACGACTAGCACAGATACGCAGTATTTT.

The chain employs TRBV5-4 and TRBJ2-7, with TRBD2 matching over 7 bases. Trimming removed 4 bases from V and 6 bases from J; junction bases left unmatched: 13. Germline-derived CDR1 and CDR2 are SGHNT and YYREEE (reference sequence). The CDR3 has 15 amino acids. CDR3 residues: CASSVDRGSLSEQYF. The CDR3 DNA follows: TGTGCCAGCAGCGTGGATCGCGGGAGCCTCAGCGAGCAGTACTTC.

The CDR3 nucleotides are TGCGCCAGTAGCTACCACCTACAAGGGGCGGATTCACCCCTCCACTTT. It specifies CASSYHLQGADSPLHF. The chain links TRBV4-1 to TRBJ1-6, with TRBD1 as a possible D gene (5 bases). The V end was cut by 9 bases, the J end by 8 bases, with 23 bases between. Germline assignment: CDR1 MGHRA and CDR2 YSYEKL. This CDR3 is 16 amino acids long.

On this clonotype: An end of the junction does not agree with germline; a read error may underlie this. The chain joins TRBV6-6 to TRBJ2-2, with D possibly matching TRBD2 (5 bases). This CDR3 has 14 amino acids. CDR1 and CDR2 from the germline V gene are MNHNY and SVGAGI (reference sequence). Written as DNA, the CDR3 is TGTGCCAGTAGTTACCGGGGGAACACCGGGGAGCTGTTTTTT. Amino acid sequence: CASSYRGNTGELFF.

Remarks on this clonotype: Since a much larger clone is just one base distant, this may be a read error. This chain joins TRBV5-1 and TRBJ1-1; the D is unclear. CDR1 and CDR2 (germline): SGHRS, YFSETQ. The CDR3 covers 13 residues. CDR3 in amino acids: CDSSFKEDTEAFF. The CDR3 DNA follows: TGCGACAGCAGCTTTAAGGAGGACACTGAAGCTTTCTTT. The full variable domain, with the rest looked up from reference TRBV5-1 and TRBJ1-1, is KAGVTQTPRYLIKTRGQQVTLSCSPISGHRSVSWYQQTPGQGLQFLFEYFSETQRNKGNFPGRFSGRQFSNSRSEMNVSTLELGDSALYLCDSSFKEDTEAFFGQGTRLTVV.

As regards this clonotype: A read error is likely, as this CDR3 ends without the conserved phenylalanine or tryptophan. This chain connects TRBV5-4 to TRBJ2-7, with TRBD1 matching over 8 bases. From germline, CDR1 is SGHNT and CDR2 YYREEE (reference sequence). V gave up 4 bases and J gave up 0 bases; unmatched junction bases: 0. The CDR3 has 13 residues. CDR3 protein: CASSGQGSYEQYL. CDR3 in DNA: TGTGCCAGCAGCGGACAGGGCTCCTACGAGCAGTACCTC.